The 5 T cell receptor beta chains in this list originate from one sample, sequenced in a study of T cells expressing NK-cell markers. TCRdb re-analyzed the 5' RACE reads; it lists each CDR3 protein once, without DNA. This sample's table has approximately 440,000 distinct CDR3 sequences. The material sequenced was blood T cells: a sorted CD56 or NKG2C T cell subset, CD4+ or CD8+ T cells, or bulk PBMC T cells (not recorded which). These receptors all come from a woman aged 50 to 60 in good health.

The V gene is TRBV18, the J gene TRBJ2-6. CDR3 size: 17 residues. Germline-derived CDR1 and CDR2 are KGHSH and LQKENI. The CDR3 region is CASSPPLTPSGANVLTF.

V gene TRBV20-1 combines with J gene TRBJ2-3; TCRdb reports TRBD1, a call that lacks DNA to check it against. The CDR3 length is 15 residues. Germline CDR1 reads DFQATT; CDR2 reads SNEGSKA (reference sequence). The CDR3 sequence: CSARKDRVSTDTQYF.

The chain carries TRBV24-1 and TRBJ2-2; the TCRdb call, TRBD1, lacks DNA for checking. The germline gives CDR1 KGHDR, CDR2 SFDVKD. CDR3 length: 15 residues. CDR3: CATSENTQGTGELFF.

This chain links TRBV9 with TRBJ2-1; TCRdb's D gene call, TRBD2, goes unchecked for lack of DNA. Germline CDR1 is SGDLS and CDR2 is YYNGEE. The CDR3 sequence is 15 residues long. The CDR3 here is CASSVAGLAGGEQFF.

The chain combines TRBV4-1 with TRBJ2-3; the TCRdb call, TRBD1, lacks DNA for checking. Germline V gene sequence: CDR1 MGHRA, CDR2 YSYEKL. This CDR3 spans 15 amino acids. CDR3 protein: CASSQSQDLRDTQYF.